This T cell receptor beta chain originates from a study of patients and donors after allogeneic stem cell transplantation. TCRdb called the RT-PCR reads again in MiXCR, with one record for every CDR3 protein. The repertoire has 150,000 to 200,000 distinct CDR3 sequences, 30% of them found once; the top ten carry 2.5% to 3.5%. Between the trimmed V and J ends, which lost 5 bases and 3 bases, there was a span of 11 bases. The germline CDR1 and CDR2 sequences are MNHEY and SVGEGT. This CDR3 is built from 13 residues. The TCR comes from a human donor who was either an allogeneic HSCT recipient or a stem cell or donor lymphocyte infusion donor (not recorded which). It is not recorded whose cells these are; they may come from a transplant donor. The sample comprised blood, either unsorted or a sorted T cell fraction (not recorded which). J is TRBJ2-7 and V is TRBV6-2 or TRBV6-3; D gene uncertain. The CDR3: CASSTPLNYEQYF. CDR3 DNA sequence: TGTGCCAGCAGTACCCCCCTCAACTACGAGCAGTACTTC.